Listed here are 22 T cell receptor beta chains from one sample, sequenced in a study of blood T cells in healthy people across ages. Sample-barcoded 5' priming and a J-beta primer mix drove a second PCR of roughly 7 to 11 cycles. TCRdb recomputed calls from the 5' RACE reads with MiXCR, one row per CDR3 protein. Of 660,000 or so distinct CDR3 sequences in the sample, about 54% were seen once. The sequencing sample was made of blood. These receptors came from a man in his 60s in good health.

The chain joins TRBV11-2 to TRBJ1-1; the D is unclear. Trimming pared 5 bases from V and 5 bases from J, leaving 12 bases between. CDR1 is SGHAT and CDR2 is FQNNGV in the germline V gene. CDR3 length: 13 amino acids. CDR3 DNA: TGTGCCAGCAGCATCAGAGGGAGAACTGAAGCTTTCTTT. It encodes CASSIRGRTEAFF.

CDR3 loop: CASSPRTGSNQPQHF. CDR3 DNA: TGTGCCAGCTCACCAAGGACAGGGAGCAATCAGCCCCAGCATTTT. V usage is TRBV18 and J usage is TRBJ1-5; 8 positions agree with TRBD1. Trimming removed 2 bases from V and 1 base from J; junction bases left unmatched: 1. Germline-derived CDR1 and CDR2 are KGHSH and LQKENI. The CDR3 contains 15 residues. Together with reference TRBV18 and TRBJ1-5, the CDR3 gives the full variable domain: NAGVMQNPRHLVRRRGQEARLRCSPMKGHSHVYWYRQLPEEGLKFMVYLQKENIIDESGMPKERFSAEFPKEGPSILRIQQVVRGDSAAYFCASSPRTGSNQPQHFGDGTRLSIL.

This clonotype was found a few times. V and J are TRBV5-1 and TRBJ2-7, with a tentative D call TRBD2 (5 bases). V lost 4 bases and J lost 0, with 14 bases in between. The CDR3 sequence is 15 residues long. Germline V gene sequence: CDR1 SGHRS, CDR2 YFSETQ. The CDR3 sequence: CASSGRSGSSYEQYF. The CDR3 DNA reads TGCGCCAGCAGCGGACGATCGGGGAGCTCCTACGAGCAGTACTTC.

This rearrangement joins TRBV20-1 to TRBJ1-2, with D possibly matching TRBD1 (6 bases). This CDR3 is built from 12 residues. V was shortened by 0 bases and J by 4 bases, with 6 bases between the two germline ends. Germline V gene data show CDR1 as DFQATT and CDR2 as SNEGSKA (reference sequence). This CDR3 reads CSAREDSYGYTF. The CDR3 coding sequence is TGCAGTGCTAGAGAGGACAGCTATGGCTACACCTTC.

The CDR3 DNA reads as TGCAGTGCTCGGACAGGGAGCAATCAGCCCCAGCATTTT. Its protein is CSARTGSNQPQHF. The gene calls are TRBV20-1 and TRBJ1-5, with 8 bases that match TRBD1. This CDR3 region has 13 residues. Germline trimming cut 5 bases from V and 1 base from J; bases unmatched to any gene: 1. Germline loops: CDR1 DFQATT, CDR2 SNEGSKA (reference sequence).

This clonotype has only a few counts. This chain joins TRBV6-5 and TRBJ2-7, with 11 bases that match TRBD1. This CDR3 contains 14 residues. Losses at the gene ends were 10 bases for V and 2 bases for J; bases not matched to a gene: 7. Germline lookup yields CDR1 MNHEY and CDR2 SVGAGI. The CDR3 spells CAIARTGGTYEQYF. The CDR3, as DNA: TGTGCCATCGCGCGGACAGGGGGCACCTACGAGCAGTACTTC.

V and J are TRBV29-1 and TRBJ1-2; 8 bases agree with TRBD1. This CDR3 spans 13 amino acids. Germline V gene sequence: CDR1 SQVTM, CDR2 ANQGSEA. V shed 7 bases and J 7 bases; nucleotides not matched to a gene: 11. The DNA of the CDR3 is TGCAGCGCAGGGGGCGGGGACAGAGTTGGCTACACCTTC. Protein sequence: CSAGGGDRVGYTF.

V usage is TRBV27 and J usage is TRBJ2-5; TRBD2 matches at 10 bases. The DNA end is more similar to TRBJ2-1, so the J call may be wrong. The CDR3 totals 15 residues. The germline CDR1 and CDR2 sequences are MNHEY and SMNVEV (reference sequence). The CDR3 protein is CASSISGRYQETQFF. The DNA of the CDR3 is TGTGCCAGCAGTATTAGCGGGAGGTACCAAGAGACCCAGTTCTTC.

This clonotype was counted only a few times. The gene calls are TRBV29-1 and TRBJ2-7; 12 bases map to TRBD2. Trimming took 4 bases from V and 6 from J; bases not matched to a gene: 4. Per germline, CDR1 SQVTM and CDR2 ANQGSEA. The CDR3 is made up of 13 amino acids. CDR3 bases: TGCAGCGTTGCCCCTAGCGGGGGGGGCGAGCAGTACTTC. It codes for CSVAPSGGGEQYF.

This clonotype is a singleton in its sample. The CDR3 protein is CASRPTGVATQYF. The CDR3 region has the DNA TGTGCCAGCAGACCCACAGGGGTGGCGACCCAGTACTTC. V usage is TRBV11-2 and J usage is TRBJ2-7; TRBD1 aligns across 7 bases. Judging by the DNA end, TRBJ2-5 fits better; the J call may be wrong. The CDR3 is made up of 13 amino acids. Germline V gene lookup returns CDR1 SGHAT and CDR2 FQNNGV.

This clonotype was seen repeatedly, ten times or more. The rearrangement joins TRBV9 to TRBJ2-1; D is unresolved. The length of the CDR3 is 12 residues. V lost 0 bases and J lost 7, with 5 bases in between. Germline V gene data show CDR1 as SGDLS and CDR2 as YYNGEE. The CDR3 loop reads CASSVDLNEQFF. The DNA of the CDR3 is TGTGCCAGCAGCGTAGATTTAAATGAGCAGTTCTTC.

The rearrangement uses TRBV12-3 or TRBV12-4 and TRBJ1-1; 7 positions match TRBD1. J was trimmed by 5 bases and V by 6 bases; bases with no gene match: 3. The CDR3 has 12 residues. The CDR3 region has the DNA TGTGCCAGCAGGAAACAGGGGACTGAAGCTTTCTTT. It yields the protein CASRKQGTEAFF.

This clonotype has just a few counts. The rearrangement joins TRBV20-1 to TRBJ1-4, with D unclear. Per the germline V gene, CDR1 is DFQATT and CDR2 is SNEGSKA (reference sequence). V was pared by 0 bases and J by 5 bases, with 10 bases between. This CDR3 spans 14 amino acids. The CDR3 region is CSARDWGGNEKLFF. DNA for the CDR3: TGCAGTGCTAGAGACTGGGGAGGCAATGAAAAACTGTTTTTT.

The V and J genes are TRBV10-3 and TRBJ2-5; D is possibly TRBD2 (5 bases). Germline assignment: CDR1 ENHRY and CDR2 SYGVKD. V was pared by 3 bases and J by 5 bases, with 13 bases between. This CDR3 contains 14 residues. The CDR3 bases are TGTGCCATCAGTGATGGTCGATCGGGGGAGACCCAGTACTTC. Amino acids: CAISDGRSGETQYF.

The chain carries TRBV5-1 and TRBJ2-5, with D perhaps being TRBD1 or TRBD2 (5 bases each). V was shortened by 4 bases and J by 1 base, with 14 bases between the two germline ends. The CDR3 consists of 15 residues. Germline-derived CDR1 and CDR2 are SGHRS and YFSETQ. Here the CDR3 reads CASSPGTNIQETQYF. The CDR3 DNA is TGCGCCAGCAGCCCGGGGACGAACATCCAAGAGACCCAGTACTTC. Supplemented by reference TRBV5-1 and TRBJ2-5, the full variable domain reads KAGVTQTPRYLIKTRGQQVTLSCSPISGHRSVSWYQQTPGQGLQFLFEYFSETQRNKGNFPGRFSGRQFSNSRSEMNVSTLELGDSALYLCASSPGTNIQETQYFGPGTRLLVL.

The genes are TRBV6-5 and TRBJ2-5, with D possibly matching TRBD1 (5 bases). The closer fit of TRBJ2-7 to the DNA end suggests the J call may be wrong. There are 16 residues in the CDR3. CDR1 MNHEY and CDR2 SVGAGI come from the germline V gene. CDR3 sequence: CASSPDRPFHSYEQYF. For the CDR3, the DNA is TGTGCCAGCAGCCCCGACAGACCTTTTCATTCCTACGAGCAGTACTTC.

This rearrangement joins TRBV12-3 or TRBV12-4 to TRBJ1-2, with no clear D. The CDR3 spans 12 residues. Trimming stripped 6 bases from V and 8 bases from J, with 13 bases between. CDR3 sequence (DNA): TGTGCCAGCAGGAGTGGGTTTCGGGGCTACACCTTC. It specifies CASRSGFRGYTF.

The chain links TRBV4-1 to TRBJ2-7; tentative D call: TRBD2 (5 bases). In germline, CDR1 is MGHRA, CDR2 YSYEKL. The ends were cut back, 0 bases at V and 3 bases at J, with 12 bases in the middle. The CDR3 spans 15 residues. This CDR3 reads CASSQDLIGSYEQYF. DNA of the CDR3: TGCGCCAGCAGCCAAGATCTCATTGGGAGCTACGAGCAGTACTTC.

This chain connects TRBV6-5 to TRBJ1-4, with 10 bases identical to TRBD1. This CDR3 is built from 14 residues. In germline, CDR1 is MNHEY, CDR2 SVGAGI. The ends lost 6 bases at V and 10 bases at J; junction bases unmatched: 8. In nucleotides, the CDR3 is TGTGCCAGCAGGATCGACAGGGGGCAAGGAAAACTGTTTTTT. Translated, it gives CASRIDRGQGKLFF.

This clonotype was seen a few times. The chain links TRBV7-7 to TRBJ2-1; unclear D gene. Germline V CDR1 and CDR2: SSHAT, FNYEAQ (reference sequence). CDR3 length: 14 amino acids. V lost 2 bases and J lost 7, with 12 bases in between. CDR3 DNA: TGTGCCAGCAGCTTAACCGGGCTGGGGAATGAGCAGTTCTTC. The encoded protein is CASSLTGLGNEQFF.

V is TRBV7-2 and J is TRBJ2-7, with 14 bases that match TRBD2. The V gene's germline CDR1 is SGHTA and CDR2 FQGNSA. The V segment lost 5 bases and the J segment 9 bases; nucleotides outside the gene matches: 6. The CDR3 sequence is 14 residues long. The CDR3, as DNA: TGTGCCAGCAGCGTGACTAGCGGGGGGGCCGCGCAGTACTTC. It encodes CASSVTSGGAAQYF.

CDR3 DNA sequence: TGTGCCAGCAGCCAAGGGGGTAGACAGACCCAGTACTTC. It translates to CASSQGGRQTQYF. The V and J genes are TRBV3-1 and TRBJ2-5; no definite D call. Trimming took 1 base from V and 6 from J, leaving 9 bases between them. The germline CDR1 and CDR2 sequences are LGHDT and YNNKEL (reference sequence). CDR3 length: 13 residues.